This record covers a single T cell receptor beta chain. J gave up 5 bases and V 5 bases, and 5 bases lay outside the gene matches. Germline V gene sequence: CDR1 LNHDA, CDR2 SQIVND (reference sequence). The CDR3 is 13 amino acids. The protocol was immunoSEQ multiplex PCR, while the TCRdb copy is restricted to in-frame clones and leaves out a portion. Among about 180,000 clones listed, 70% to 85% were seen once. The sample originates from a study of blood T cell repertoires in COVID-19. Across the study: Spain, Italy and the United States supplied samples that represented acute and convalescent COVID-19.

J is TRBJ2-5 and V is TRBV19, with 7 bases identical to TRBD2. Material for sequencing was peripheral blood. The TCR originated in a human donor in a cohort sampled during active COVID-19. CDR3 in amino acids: CASSPSGVETQYF. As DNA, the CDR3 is TGTGCCAGTAGTCCAAGCGGGGTGGAGACCCAGTACTTC.